Listed below are T cell receptor beta chains from one sample, sequenced in a study of T cell responses to AZD1222 COVID-19 vaccine. Assay: immunoSEQ multiplex PCR; the TCRdb copy retains only in-frame clones and omits some. The sample yields about 72,000 clones, 70% to 90% seen once. Sequencing used peripheral blood, obtained on day 0 of AZD1222 vaccination. All receptors come from an adult in good health. Each CDR3 is given with its conserved first and last residue. The D gene is left open where the match is weak. The size of a clone is reported for some rows only, either as once, few or many, or as a class for expanded clones.

TRBJ1-2	TRBV28	NA	NA	CASSFYGIGYGYTF	TGTGCCAGCAGTTTCTACGGCATCGGCTATGGCTACACCTTC
TRBJ2-1	TRBV4-1	NA	NA	CASSQDPPNEQFF	TGCGCCAGCAGCCAAGACCCCCCCAATGAGCAGTTCTTC
TRBJ2-7	TRBV6-5	NA	NA	CASSYLDRYEQYF	TGTGCCAGCAGTTACTTGGACAGATACGAGCAGTACTTC
TRBJ2-3	TRBV4-2	NA	TRBD2	CASSQDPGGVTDTQYF	TGTGCCAGCAGCCAAGATCCGGGGGGGGTAACAGATACGCAGTATTTT
TRBJ2-2	TRBV12-3/TRBV12-4	NA	NA	CASSSFGSGELFF	TGTGCCAGCAGTTCATTCGGGAGCGGGGAGCTGTTTTTT
TRBJ2-5	TRBV6-5	few	TRBD2	CASSLTTSGSWTQYF	TGTGCCAGCAGCCTAACAACTAGCGGGAGTTGGACCCAGTACTTC
TRBJ2-7	TRBV7-2	few	TRBD1	CASSLQGDRDEQYF	TGTGCCAGCAGCTTACAGGGGGATCGGGACGAGCAGTACTTC
TRBJ2-2	TRBV2	NA	NA	CASSESSSRTGELFF	TGTGCCAGCAGTGAGAGCTCTAGCCGGACCGGGGAGCTGTTTTTT
TRBJ1-2	TRBV18	NA	NA	CASSPVGIGYTF	TGTGCCAGCTCACCAGTGGGCATTGGCTACACCTTC
TRBJ1-5	TRBV9	once	NA	CASSPSRGHQPQHF	TGTGCCAGCAGCCCCAGCAGGGGACATCAGCCCCAGCATTTT
TRBJ2-2	TRBV19	NA	NA	CASTGTATGELFF	TGTGCCAGTACCGGGACGGCAACCGGGGAGCTGTTTTTT
TRBJ1-2	TRBV29-1	NA	TRBD1	CSGGQTGYGYTF	TGCAGCGGGGGACAGACGGGCTATGGCTACACCTTC
TRBJ2-3	TRBV6-5	NA	TRBD2	CASSQPGLITDTQYF	TGTGCCAGCAGTCAACCGGGACTAATCACAGATACGCAGTATTTT
TRBJ1-1	TRBV29-1	NA	NA	CSVLNTEAFF	TGCAGCGTTCTGAACACTGAAGCTTTCTTT
TRBJ2-5	TRBV19	NA	NA	CASSTGTADGETQYF	TGTGCCAGTTCCACCGGGACCGCGGACGGAGAGACCCAGTACTTC
TRBJ2-7	TRBV27	NA	NA	CASSSGTYEQYF	TGTGCCAGCAGTTCCGGGACCTACGAGCAGTACTTC
TRBJ1-6	TRBV2	NA	TRBD1	CASSEGQNSPLHF	TGTGCCAGCAGTGAGGGACAGAATTCACCCCTCCACTTT
TRBJ2-3	TRBV11-3	once	NA	CASSLGSPSTDTQYF	TGTGCCAGCAGCTTGGGGAGCCCTAGCACAGATACGCAGTATTTT
TRBJ2-5	TRBV10-3	once	NA	CAISESTVQETQYF	TGTGCCATCAGTGAGTCGACCGTCCAAGAGACCCAGTACTTC
TRBJ2-7	TRBV3-1/TRBV3-2	NA	TRBD2	CASSHRGGGAHFYEQYF	TGTGCCAGCAGCCATCGGGGCGGGGGGGCGCACTTCTACGAGCAGTACTTC
TRBJ2-2	TRBV4-3	once	NA	CASSQDWRNTGELFF	TGCGCCAGCAGCCAAGACTGGAGGAACACCGGGGAGCTGTTTTTT
TRBJ2-1	TRBV27	NA	NA	CASSSRTAYNEQFF	TGTGCCAGCAGTTCAAGGACGGCCTACAATGAGCAGTTCTTC